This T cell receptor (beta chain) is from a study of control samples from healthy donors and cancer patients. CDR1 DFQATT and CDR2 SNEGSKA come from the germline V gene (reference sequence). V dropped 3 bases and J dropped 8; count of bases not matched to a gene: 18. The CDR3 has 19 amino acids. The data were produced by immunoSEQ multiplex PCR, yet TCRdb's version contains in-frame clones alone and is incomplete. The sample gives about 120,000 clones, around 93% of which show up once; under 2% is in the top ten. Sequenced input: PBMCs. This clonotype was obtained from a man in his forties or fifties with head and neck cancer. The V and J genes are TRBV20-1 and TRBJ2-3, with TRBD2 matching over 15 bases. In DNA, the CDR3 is TGCAGTGCTAGTAGGACTAGCGGGGGGGCCCTTAAGAATTTTGCTACGCAGTATTTT. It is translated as CSASRTSGGALKNFATQYF.